This T cell receptor beta chain appears in the sequencing data of a study of TIL therapy for anti-PD-1-resistant metastatic lung cancer (dated by TCRdb to about 2021). In the study overall: Tumors were harvested before any PD-1/PD-L1 blockade; patients then received nivolumab, and those progressing received lymphodepletion, expanded TIL infusion and IL-2. Enrolled patients had a median age of almost 55 years (range about 38-80) and a median tumor PD-L1 proportion score of under 7%. Most of the cohort had lung adenocarcinoma, several tumors were EGFR-mutant and two were ALK-rearranged, and half of the patients were current or former smokers. A median non-synonymous tumor mutation burden of roughly 1.4 mutations per megabase was determined across the cohort by whole-exome sequencing. Clonotypes were tracked across tumor, expanded TIL product and serial blood samples by T cell receptor beta sequencing of tumor and peripheral blood. Study-wide conclusions, independent of this receptor: The study protocol defined all tumor marker inferences as exploratory. The baseline peripheral repertoire was partially replaced by infused TIL clonotypes, which then decayed over months, and no apparent association between persistence and response was found. Because the cohort was highly selected, with more treatment-naive, never-smoker and oncogene-addicted patients than is typical, generalizability is limited.

For this clone: Its antigen is currently not known. It has no much larger one-base neighbor in the sample; base qualities were not kept.

TCR beta CDR3 regions were amplified from genomic DNA with the immunoSEQ v3 hsTCRB kit using bias-controlled multiplex PCR. The TCR libraries were sequenced on an Illumina NextSeq 500 to around 1.9 million read pairs for survey level or 5-6 million read pairs for deep level. Per the source publication's procedure: V, D and J genes were assigned, non-productive sequences were removed, and clonality was reported by immunoSEQ Analyzer software. To compare repertoires between infused TIL and blood, productive Simpson clonality was used along with the Morisita overlap index of productive TRB rearrangements. Absolute clonotype counts in blood were estimated by multiplying the lymphocyte count by the CD3+ fraction and by the productive frequency of the clone. The immuneACCESS repertoire file appears here via TCRdb, limited to in-frame rearrangements. These files lack a portion of the clones; in checked studies, under half of the deficit traces to unresolved V genes, and the cause of the others is not known. The D gene and trimming were derived from the DNA, and the V and J assignments and clone size from that table. This sample comprises about 59,000 clones, roughly four fifths of them detected only once. The top ten constitute less than 3.5% of the sample.

A distance of 8 bases separates the germline ends of V and J, which lose 3 bases and 6 bases respectively. Taken from cysteine to phenylalanine, the CDR3 has 13 residues. CDR3 DNA is the only sequence kept; it has 39 bases, read in frame from the first base. CDR1 MNHNS and CDR2 SASEGT are derived from the germline V gene. The time point label here, explained by the study, means: pre-treatment sample, taken before nivolumab and TIL therapy. Adults with stage 4 NSCLC were enrolled from 2017 to early 2020 in a dual-center phase I trial. The samples were obtained from a phase I trial that was single-arm and open-label and tested tumor-infiltrating lymphocyte therapy combined with nivolumab in advanced non-small cell lung cancer. Blood mononuclear cells from EDTA tubes were isolated by Ficoll gradient, snap-frozen as pellets, and DNA was extracted with a Qiagen mini-prep kit.

The specimen comprised blood, sampled at baseline. The chain couples TRBV6-1 to TRBJ2-2; TRBD1 is a possible D gene, resting on 6 matching bases. The TCR sequence derives from a person aged 30 to 80 with non-small cell lung cancer. The nucleotide sequence is given as TGTGCCAGCAGTGAGGGGGCGGCCGGGGAGCTGTTTTTT. The translation is CASSEGAAGELFF.